These 14 T cell receptor beta chains were all obtained from the same sample, sequenced in a study of cytomegalovirus exposure and HLA in healthy donors. Sequencing was performed with immunoSEQ multiplex PCR; in TCRdb, only in-frame clones are kept and a portion is missing. The table includes approximately 120,000 clones, roughly 90% detected once. The sample taken for sequencing was PBMCs. All receptors come from a woman aged 18-29 years in good health and CMV-seronegative.

This chain connects TRBV5-1 to TRBJ2-3; 7 bases match TRBD2. CDR3 length: 16 amino acids. Germline loops: CDR1 SGHRS, CDR2 YFSETQ. Trimming cost V 5 bases and J 1 base; bases outside gene matches: 10. CDR3 amino acids: CASRQVSAGRTDTQYF. Here the CDR3 DNA reads TGCGCCAGCAGGCAAGTTTCAGCGGGGCGCACAGATACGCAGTATTTT.

The chain employs TRBV1 and TRBJ2-3; TRBD2 is taken as the D call from the table, unchecked against the DNA. TRBV1 is shown as a pseudogene. The CDR3 contains 14 residues. CDR3 sequence: CTSSHRAGVMTQYF. The CDR3 nucleotides are TGCACCAGCAGCCACCGAGCGGGAGTTATGACGCAGTATTTT.

CDR3 DNA sequence: TGTGCCAGCAGCTCGACAGGGGCTCAAGCTTTCTTT. It encodes CASSSTGAQAFF. The gene calls are TRBV7-6 and TRBJ1-1, with TRBD1 matching over 8 bases. From germline, CDR1 is SGHVS and CDR2 FNYEAQ. Trimming removed 4 bases from V and 9 bases from J; junction bases left unmatched: 4. The CDR3 consists of 12 residues.

V and J are TRBV18 and TRBJ2-3; D uncertain. This CDR3 spans 17 amino acids. CDR1 is KGHSH and CDR2 is LQKENI in the germline V gene. Trimming left V 2 bases short and J 3 bases short, with 18 bases between. The CDR3 region is CASSPIQINGNTDTQYF. DNA for the CDR3: TGTGCCAGCTCACCAATACAGATCAATGGTAATACAGATACGCAGTATTTT.

The DNA for the CDR3 is TGTGCCAGCAGCCTTCCGGGGGTTGCCTACGAGCAGTACTTC. This codes for CASSLPGVAYEQYF. This chain uses TRBV7-2 with TRBJ2-7; TRBD2 might be the D (6 bases). V was cut by 5 bases and J by 2 bases, with 13 bases left in between. Germline V lookup: CDR1 SGHTA, CDR2 FQGNSA. The length of the CDR3 is 14 residues.

The chain employs TRBV7-9 and TRBJ2-5; 10 bases fit TRBD2. J gave up 5 bases and V 5 bases, and 2 bases lay outside the gene matches. Germline V gene sequence: CDR1 SEHNR, CDR2 FQNEAQ (reference sequence). The CDR3 has 13 amino acids. The CDR3 loop reads CASSPTSGETQYF. The CDR3 bases are TGTGCCAGCAGCCCGACTAGCGGGGAGACCCAGTACTTC.

The V gene is TRBV7-6, the J gene TRBJ2-7, with D perhaps TRBD2 (7 bases). Germline loops: CDR1 SGHVS, CDR2 FNYEAQ. Between the trimmed V and J ends, which lost 2 bases and 3 bases, there was a span of 14 bases. CDR3 length: 15 residues. CDR3 coding DNA: TGTGCCAGCAGCTTAATGTCGGGGGGCGGCTACGAGCAGTACTTC. Its protein is CASSLMSGGGYEQYF.

The count of this clone is one. The chain is built from TRBV27 and TRBJ2-5, with D possibly matching TRBD2 (6 bases). This CDR3 spans 13 amino acids. Between the trimmed V and J ends, which lost 3 bases and 5 bases, there was a span of 10 bases. Germline CDR1 MNHEY, CDR2 SMNVEV (reference sequence). As DNA, the CDR3 is TGTGCCAGCAGTTTCGGGGGAGCGGAGACCCAGTACTTC. Amino acid sequence: CASSFGGAETQYF.

The chain couples TRBV29-1 to TRBJ2-2; the match to TRBD1 covers 8 bases. V trimming: 4 bases; J trimming: 6 bases; junction bases outside the gene matches: 19. CDR1 SQVTM and CDR2 ANQGSEA come from the germline V gene. The CDR3 contains 18 residues. CDR3 loop: CSVVLRGTRDRLPGELFF. CDR3 in DNA: TGCAGCGTTGTTTTAAGGGGTACGCGGGACAGGCTGCCCGGGGAGCTGTTTTTT.

In this sample, this clone turned up once. This chain joins TRBV30 and TRBJ2-1, with 7 positions matching TRBD2. Unmatched junction bases numbered 11, after V lost 3 bases and J lost 0 bases. Germline V lookup: CDR1 GTSNPN, CDR2 SVGIG (reference sequence). The CDR3 runs to 17 residues. The CDR3 region has the DNA TGTGCCTGGAGGCTAGCGGTGTCTTACTCCTCCTACAATGAGCAGTTCTTC. Translating gives CAWRLAVSYSSYNEQFF.

V usage is TRBV6-7 and J usage is TRBJ1-4; maybe TRBD1 (6 bases). TRBV6-7 qualifies as an ORF whose function is uncertain. The length of the CDR3 is 18 residues. Trimming took 4 bases from V and 7 from J, leaving 25 bases between them. In DNA, the CDR3 is TGTGCCAGCAGTTCCCGGGACAAGAGGGGGGGGTGTTGTGAAAAACTGTTTTTT. Protein sequence: CASSSRDKRGGCCEKLFF.

The chain joins TRBV9 to TRBJ1-2; possible D gene TRBD1, 5 bases. Germline lookup yields CDR1 SGDLS and CDR2 YYNGEE. The CDR3 runs to 16 residues. Trimming left V 2 bases short and J 3 bases short, with 17 bases between. The DNA of the CDR3 is TGTGCCAGCAGCGTCGGGGCGGGGGGTATGGACTATGGCTACACCTTC. Its translation: CASSVGAGGMDYGYTF. Full variable domain (rest looked up from reference TRBV9 and TRBJ1-2): DSGVTQTPKHLITATGQRVTLRCSPRSGDLSVYWYQQSLDQGLQFLIQYYNGEERAKGNILERFSAQQFPDLHSELNLSSLELGDSALYFCASSVGAGGMDYGYTFGSGTRLTVV.

The gene calls are TRBV25-1 and TRBJ1-4; possibly TRBD1 for D (5 bases). From germline, CDR1 is MGHDK and CDR2 SYGVNS. The CDR3 length is 15 residues. V was pared by 4 bases and J by 7 bases, with 16 bases between. CDR3 DNA: TGTGCCAGCAGTGGGCCCCCAGGGCACGGTGAAAAACTGTTTTTT. This translates into CASSGPPGHGEKLFF.

DNA for the CDR3: TGTGCCAGCAGTTACGGCGGGGGAACCACAGATACGCAGTATTTT. It codes for CASSYGGGTTDTQYF. The chain couples TRBV6-6 to TRBJ2-3; 7 bases are shared with TRBD2. This CDR3 has 15 amino acids. Germline CDR1 MNHNY, CDR2 SVGAGI (reference sequence). Losses at the gene ends were 2 bases for V and 2 bases for J; bases not matched to a gene: 4.